These 25 T cell receptor beta chains share one sample of origin, sequenced in a study of monozygotic twins with inflammatory bowel disease. Following a re-call of the 5' RACE reads, TCRdb has one entry per CDR3 protein and lacks DNA. The sample totals 400,000 to 500,000 distinct CDR3 sequences. The sample consisted of blood. All receptors derive from a human donor with ulcerative colitis or Crohn's disease, or a healthy co-twin of an affected twin (not recorded which).

The rearrangement joins TRBV13 to TRBJ2-3. CDR1 and CDR2 (germline): PRHDT, FYEKMQ (reference sequence). This CDR3 has 17 amino acids. This CDR3 is CASSLGLAPASTDTQYF.

This rearrangement joins TRBV6-2 or TRBV6-3 to TRBJ2-7; the TRBD2 assignment by TCRdb is unverifiable without DNA. Germline assignment: CDR1 MNHEY and CDR2 SVGEGT. The CDR3 is made up of 16 amino acids. The CDR3 sequence: CASSYSSSGQVYEQYF.

CDR3 residues: CASSLVRMGEQYF. This chain joins TRBV5-1 and TRBJ2-7. The CDR3 runs to 13 residues. The germline CDR1 and CDR2 sequences are SGHRS and YFSETQ.

The chain uses TRBV4-1 and TRBJ1-3; TCRdb indicates TRBD1, and absent DNA this call remains unverified. The CDR3 totals 16 residues. Germline CDR1 MGHRA, CDR2 YSYEKL. The CDR3 spells CASSQVPGTGKDTIYF.

V gene TRBV2 combines with J gene TRBJ2-3; TCRdb proposes TRBD1, but this gene call is untestable without DNA. Germline values: CDR1 SNHLY, CDR2 FYNNEI. The CDR3 spans 17 residues. CDR3 sequence: CASSVIPGDRGTDTQYF. Full variable domain (outside the CDR3, taken from reference TRBV2 and TRBJ2-3): EPEVTQTPSHQVTQMGQEVILRCVPISNHLYFYWYRQILGQKVEFLVSFYNNEISEKSEIFDDQFSVERPDGSNFTLKIRSTKLEDSAMYFCASSVIPGDRGTDTQYFGPGTRLTVL.

This rearrangement joins TRBV5-1 to TRBJ2-1; TCRdb lists TRBD1, though no DNA is available to test this call. The germline CDR1 and CDR2 sequences are SGHRS and YFSETQ. The CDR3 has 18 residues. CDR3 loop: CASTLQGASSGRYNEQFF.

The J gene is TRBJ1-2, the V gene TRBV29-1; there is no DNA to check the TCRdb D call of TRBD1. There are 13 residues in the CDR3. Germline CDR1 SQVTM, CDR2 ANQGSEA. The chain's CDR3 is CSVDQGGNYGYTF.

V gene TRBV5-1 combines with J gene TRBJ1-1; TCRdb picks TRBD1, but there is no DNA to check that call. This CDR3 spans 14 amino acids. The V gene's germline CDR1 is SGHRS and CDR2 YFSETQ. The chain's CDR3 is CASSFGQTNTEAFF.

The chain couples TRBV28 to TRBJ2-1; TCRdb outputs TRBD2, but without DNA this stays unchecked. The germline V gene encodes CDR1 MDHEN and CDR2 SYDVKM. The CDR3 consists of 14 residues. This chain's CDR3 is CASSSPPAHNEQFF.

This rearrangement joins TRBV7-2 to TRBJ2-1; TCRdb outputs TRBD1, but without DNA this stays unchecked. The CDR3 totals 12 residues. The germline V gene encodes CDR1 SGHTA and CDR2 FQGNSA. The CDR3 spells CASSLETGQQFF.

CDR3 loop: CASSLKDREAETQYF. The J gene is TRBJ2-5, the V gene TRBV5-4; the D call of TRBD1 rests on TCRdb alone, since no DNA is present to check it. This CDR3 spans 15 amino acids. In germline, CDR1 is SGHNT, CDR2 YYREEE (reference sequence).

The chain is built from TRBV12-3 or TRBV12-4 and TRBJ1-3; TCRdb outputs TRBD1, but without DNA this stays unchecked. CDR3 size: 13 residues. The CDR3: CASSQGRGNTIYF.

The rearrangement links TRBV2 to TRBJ2-1; TCRdb selects TRBD1, and the lack of DNA leaves this call unchecked. The CDR3 runs 16 residues. CDR1 is SNHLY, CDR2 FYNNEI, per germline. CDR3 sequence: CASSKRDRATYNEQFF.

The gene calls are TRBV20-1 and TRBJ2-3; TCRdb designates TRBD2, a call that cannot be tested without DNA. Germline-derived CDR1 and CDR2 are DFQATT and SNEGSKA (reference sequence). CDR3 size: 15 residues. CDR3 sequence reads: CSASATAGVVDTQYF.

The rearrangement uses TRBV27 and TRBJ2-5; TCRdb proposes TRBD2, but this gene call is untestable without DNA. Per germline, CDR1 MNHEY and CDR2 SMNVEV (reference sequence). CDR3 size: 17 residues. CDR3 protein: CASSFSSQRAYQETQYF.

V gene TRBV20-1 combines with J gene TRBJ2-1. From germline, CDR1 is DFQATT and CDR2 SNEGSKA (reference sequence). CDR3 length equals 13 residues. This chain's CDR3 is CSAYDKDYNEQFF.

This chain connects TRBV12-3 or TRBV12-4 to TRBJ2-4. This CDR3 region has 17 residues. The CDR3 protein is CASSLGSLTLAKNIQYF.

CDR3 amino acids: CASSPGQPYGYTF. This sequence joins TRBV5-1 and TRBJ1-2; TCRdb names TRBD1, which stays unverified in the absence of DNA. The germline CDR1 and CDR2 sequences are SGHRS and YFSETQ. The CDR3 totals 13 residues.

CDR3 loop: CASSLSADSEQFF. V gene TRBV12-3 or TRBV12-4 combines with J gene TRBJ2-1. This CDR3 has 13 amino acids.

This chain joins TRBV6-1 and TRBJ2-5. Germline loops: CDR1 MNHNS, CDR2 SASEGT. CDR3 size: 17 residues. The CDR3 sequence is CASSRRAHRFYQETQYF.

The chain employs TRBV25-1 and TRBJ2-7; the TCRdb call, TRBD2, lacks DNA for checking. The CDR3 contains 15 residues. Germline V gene lookup returns CDR1 MGHDK and CDR2 SYGVNS. The CDR3: CASSDLTAGGYEQYF.

V usage is TRBV5-4 and J usage is TRBJ2-3; the TCRdb D gene call, TRBD1, has no DNA to confirm it. CDR1 is SGHNT and CDR2 is YYREEE in the germline V gene (reference sequence). The CDR3 is 16 amino acids. The CDR3 protein is CASSVTGTSSRNTQYF.

The gene calls are TRBV20-1 and TRBJ2-3; TCRdb returns TRBD2, unconfirmable since there is no DNA. Germline V CDR1 and CDR2: DFQATT, SNEGSKA (reference sequence). The CDR3 has 15 residues. CDR3 sequence reads: CSASLLAGPPDTQYF.

The V call is TRBV18, the J call TRBJ1-2. Germline V gene lookup returns CDR1 KGHSH and CDR2 LQKENI. The CDR3 runs 15 residues. This CDR3 is CASTDLKTPLDGYTF.

The genes are TRBV18 and TRBJ1-2; TCRdb reports TRBD1, a call that lacks DNA to check it against. Germline V gene sequence: CDR1 KGHSH, CDR2 LQKENI. This CDR3 comprises 15 residues. CDR3 residues: CASSPDRGFNYGYTF. Variable domain in full (rest from reference TRBV18 and TRBJ1-2): NAGVMQNPRHLVRRRGQEARLRCSPMKGHSHVYWYRQLPEEGLKFMVYLQKENIIDESGMPKERFSAEFPKEGPSILRIQQVVRGDSAAYFCASSPDRGFNYGYTFGSGTRLTVV.